This TCR beta chain originates from a study of cytomegalovirus exposure and HLA in healthy donors. General study results and limits: Information on immune exposure was restricted to one variable (CMV serostatus).

The length of the CDR3 is 15 residues. Trimming removed 2 bases at V and 0 bases at J, with 11 bases between. Germline values: CDR1 MNHEY, CDR2 SMNVEV (reference sequence). PCR was performed using 60 Vbeta and 13 Jbeta primers. The method was immunoSEQ multiplex PCR; TCRdb's version includes in-frame clones alone and lacks a portion of them. This repertoire shows roughly 190,000 clones, 81% found once; its top ten account for around 4%. About this clone itself: As yet, its antigen is unknown.

The J gene is TRBJ2-7, the V gene TRBV27; D might be TRBD1 (5 bases). The sequencing input was PBMCs. The sequence came from a man aged 45-65 years in good health and CMV-seronegative. The DNA for the CDR3 is TGTGCCAGCAGTTTAAGGGGTCACTACTCCTACGAGCAGTACTTC. This codes for CASSLRGHYSYEQYF.